This record looks at one T cell receptor beta chain sequence and its context. Its cognate antigen is unknown. With 2 bases clipped from V and 9 bases from J, the junction kept 7 bases outside the gene matches. This CDR3 is 15 amino acids long. Germline V gives CDR1 MNHNS, CDR2 SASEGT. The source of the sample is a study of shared clonotypes between healthy human individuals. Study observations and caveats: A small donor pool kept down the genetic and exposure-history diversity that was represented.

The data were produced by immunoSEQ multiplex PCR, yet TCRdb's version contains in-frame clones alone and is incomplete. The sample shows over a million clones, around three quarters of them seen only once. The clonotype originates from a man younger than 30 in good health. Some clones in this sample may be carry-over from other donors' samples. The rearrangement uses TRBV6-1 and TRBJ2-1, with 10 bases that match TRBD1. The sequencing sample was made of memory CD4+ T cells from PBMCs. The subset denotes: CD45RA-negative fraction. The CDR3 DNA sequence: TGTGCCAGCAGTGAATGGGACAGGGGTGTAGGTGAGCAGTTCTTC. Encoded protein: CASSEWDRGVGEQFF.